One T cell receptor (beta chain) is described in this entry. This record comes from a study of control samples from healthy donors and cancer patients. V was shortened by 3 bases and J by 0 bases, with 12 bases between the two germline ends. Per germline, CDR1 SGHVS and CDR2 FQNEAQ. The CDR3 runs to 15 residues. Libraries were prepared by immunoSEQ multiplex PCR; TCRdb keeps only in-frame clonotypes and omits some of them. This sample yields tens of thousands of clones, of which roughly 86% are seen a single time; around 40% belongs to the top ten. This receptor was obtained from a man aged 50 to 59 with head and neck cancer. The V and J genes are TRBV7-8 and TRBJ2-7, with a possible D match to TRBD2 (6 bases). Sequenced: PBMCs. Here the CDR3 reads CASSLLVGGSYEQYF. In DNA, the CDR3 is TGTGCCAGCAGCTTGCTGGTCGGGGGCTCCTACGAGCAGTACTTC.